This passage covers 10 T cell receptor beta chains from one sample sequenced in a study of T cell responses to AZD1222 COVID-19 vaccine. Measured with immunoSEQ multiplex PCR; TCRdb has only the in-frame clones, and not every one. The sample holds 90,000 to 110,000 clones; about 88% are singletons and the top ten take about 15%. Material: peripheral blood, obtained on day 0 of AZD1222 vaccination. The receptors stem from an adult in good health.

This chain links TRBV30 with TRBJ1-2; weak D call: TRBD1 (6 bases). The CDR3 has 12 amino acids. CDR1 is GTSNPN, CDR2 SVGIG, per germline (reference sequence). Trimming removed 0 bases at V and 8 bases at J, with 10 bases between. The CDR3 nucleotides are TGTGCCTGGAGTGTCGGACAGTACGGCTACACCTTC. Protein product: CAWSVGQYGYTF.

This chain joins TRBV2 and TRBJ1-2; 8 bases fit TRBD1. The CDR3 covers 14 residues. J gave up 7 bases and V 5 bases, and 9 bases lay outside the gene matches. CDR1 and CDR2 (germline): SNHLY, FYNNEI. CDR3 residues: CASSLDRVGGGYTF. The CDR3 DNA follows: TGTGCCAGCAGTTTGGACAGGGTCGGAGGTGGCTACACCTTC.

This clone has only one observation. The chain employs TRBV18 and TRBJ2-1, with D unclear. V shed 6 bases and J shed 2 bases, with 8 bases lying between them. Germline V gives CDR1 KGHSH, CDR2 LQKENI. There are 13 residues in the CDR3. In DNA form, the CDR3 reads TGTGCCAGCTCTCTCGACACCTACAATGAGCAGTTCTTC. Translating it yields CASSLDTYNEQFF.

The chain couples TRBV5-4 to TRBJ1-3; no clear D. The CDR3 is 16 residues long. The V gene's germline CDR1 is SGHNT and CDR2 YYREEE (reference sequence). V lost 2 bases, J lost 0 bases, and 12 bases lay in between. CDR3 coding DNA: TGTGCCAGCAGCTTAACTGGACGGCACTCTGGAAACACCATATATTTT. Protein sequence: CASSLTGRHSGNTIYF.

This chain links TRBV7-2 with TRBJ1-2, with D maybe TRBD1 (5 bases). V was shortened by 5 bases and J by 4 bases, with 14 bases between the two germline ends. The CDR3 spans 14 residues. Germline CDR1 reads SGHTA; CDR2 reads FQGNSA. This CDR3 reads CASSPGGVGYGYTF. CDR3 nucleotides: TGTGCCAGCAGCCCTGGGGGGGTAGGCTATGGCTACACCTTC.

V is TRBV6-5 and J is TRBJ2-1; TRBD1 or TRBD2 may be the D gene (5 bases each). CDR1 and CDR2 (germline): MNHEY, SVGAGI. The V gene lost 6 bases and the J gene lost 4 bases, with 13 bases spanning the gap. The CDR3 spans 14 residues. CDR3 coding DNA: TGTGCCAGCAGCTCACCGGGACCATACAATGAGCAGTTCTTC. This encodes CASSSPGPYNEQFF.

The genes are TRBV5-1 and TRBJ1-2; 10 nucleotides agree with TRBD1. This CDR3 is 17 amino acids long. Trimming cost V 3 bases and J 1 base; bases outside gene matches: 9. Germline CDR1 reads SGHRS; CDR2 reads YFSETQ. Written as DNA, the CDR3 is TGCGCCAGCAGCTCGACAGGGGGCCTCCCCGTTAACTATGGCTACACCTTC. This sequence encodes CASSSTGGLPVNYGYTF.

The genes are TRBV28 and TRBJ2-7; no reliable D call. The CDR3 runs 10 residues. Trimming pared 5 bases from V and 5 bases from J, leaving 4 bases between. Per the germline V gene, CDR1 is MDHEN and CDR2 is SYDVKM. The CDR3: CASSHHEQYF. The CDR3 DNA follows: TGTGCCAGCAGTCACCACGAGCAGTACTTC.

This clone appeared a few times. The chain employs TRBV6-5 and TRBJ1-6; tentative D call: TRBD1 (5 bases). Germline-derived CDR1 and CDR2 are MNHEY and SVGAGI. The CDR3 length is 15 residues. V was trimmed by 2 bases and J by 8 bases, leaving 13 bases between them. The CDR3 DNA sequence: TGTGCCAGCAGTTACGGGTCAGGGTGGGATTCACCCCTCCACTTT. Translating it yields CASSYGSGWDSPLHF.

This chain joins TRBV24-1 and TRBJ1-1; D possibly corresponds to TRBD1 (5 bases). Trimming took off 5 bases at V and 5 bases at J, with 11 bases between the two ends. The CDR3 runs 13 residues. Looked up from germline, CDR1 is KGHDR and CDR2 is SFDVKD. The CDR3 spells CATSGHGGTEAFF. In nucleotides, the CDR3 is TGTGCCACCAGTGGTCATGGGGGGACTGAAGCTTTCTTT.